This T cell receptor beta chain was observed in a study of T cell responses to AZD1222 COVID-19 vaccine. V was clipped by 6 bases and J by 4 bases; unmatched bases: 6. The CDR3 is 16 amino acids. Germline CDR1 MNHEY, CDR2 SMNVEV (reference sequence). The repertoire was sequenced with immunoSEQ multiplex PCR; TCRdb's copy has only in-frame clones and lacks some. The sample lists about 98,000 clones, roughly 86% seen once, with 5% in the top ten. This chain uses TRBV27 with TRBJ2-3; TRBD2 aligns across 14 bases. The origin of this receptor is an adult in good health. The sample in question was peripheral blood, obtained on day 0 of AZD1222 vaccination. CDR3: CASRGLAGALPDTQYF. The CDR3 region has the DNA TGTGCCAGCAGGGGACTAGCGGGAGCGTTGCCAGATACGCAGTATTTT.